The next 8 T cell receptor beta chains were all read from a single sample in a study of molecular identifiers for immune sequencing clone quantification. Each CDR3 protein is one row after TCRdb ran MiXCR on the PCR reads. This table has approximately 630,000 distinct CDR3 sequences, over 25% appearing once. The sequencing sample was made of naive CD8+ T cells from blood, with Jurkat cell RNA spiked in. This sample's subset: FACS-sorted CD8+CD4-CCR7+CD45RA+ naive T cells. The receptors were sampled from a human donor in good health. Some libraries in this study had Jurkat cell RNA spiked in.

As concerns this clonotype: This clone may be a read error of a much larger clone one base away. V gene TRBV14 combines with J gene TRBJ2-6, with TRBD1 identical over 7 bases. Germline-derived CDR1 and CDR2 are SGHDN and FVKESK. CDR3 length: 17 residues. The trim removed 5 bases at V and 0 bases at J, leaving 7 bases unmatched. Written as DNA, the CDR3 is TGTGCCAGCAGCGTGGGACAGCTTGTCTCTGGGGCCAACGTCCTGACTTTC. Protein: CASSVGQLVSGANVLTF.

This clonotype was counted only a few times. This chain links TRBV19 with TRBJ2-2; D is tentatively TRBD1 or TRBD2 (5 bases each). This CDR3 has 14 amino acids. Germline CDR1 and CDR2: LNHDA and SQIVND (reference sequence). V dropped 8 bases and J dropped 6 bases, with 16 bases sitting between them. CDR3 in DNA: TGTGCCAGTGGGATGGGGGAGCTGTCCGGGGAGCTGTTTTTT. As protein: CASGMGELSGELFF. Full variable domain (outside the CDR3, taken from reference TRBV19 and TRBJ2-2): DGGITQSPKYLFRKEGQNVTLSCEQNLNHDAMYWYRQDPGQGLRLIYYSQIVNDFQKGDIAEGYSVSREKKESFPLTVTSAQKNPTAFYLCASGMGELSGELFFGEGSRLTVL.

Remarks on this clonotype: One base away lies a much larger clone, so this may be a sequencing read error. Since the CDR3 does not end with the conserved phenylalanine or tryptophan, this likely comes from a read error. The chain combines TRBV5-3 with TRBJ2-3; 11 bases are a match to TRBD1. TRBV5-3 qualifies as an ORF whose function is uncertain. The CDR3 consists of 16 residues. The chain's CDR3 is CASSSADRGRTDTQYV. The CDR3 coding sequence is TGTGCCAGCAGCTCAGCGGACAGGGGGCGCACAGATACGCAGTATGTT.

This clonotype was observed many times. This chain links TRBV20-1 with TRBJ2-2, with D perhaps TRBD1 (5 bases). The CDR3 extends over 13 amino acids. Trimming cost V 7 bases and J 2 bases, with 11 bases left between them. The germline V gene has CDR1 DFQATT and CDR2 SNEGSKA (reference sequence). The CDR3 sequence is CSGEGANTGELFF. The DNA for the CDR3 is TGCAGTGGTGAAGGGGCAAACACCGGGGAGCTGTTTTTT.

This chain uses TRBV4-1 with TRBJ1-1; 9 nucleotides align to TRBD1. Unmatched junction bases numbered 10, after V lost 3 bases and J lost 8 bases. Germline CDR1 is MGHRA and CDR2 is YSYEKL. There are 15 residues in the CDR3. The CDR3 spells CASSHRQQGALEAFF. The CDR3 DNA follows: TGCGCCAGCAGCCACCGCCAACAGGGGGCCCTCGAAGCTTTCTTT.

This clonotype has only one observation. Given a much more abundant clone one base away, this may be a read error. Given the absence of the conserved phenylalanine or tryptophan at the CDR3 end, a read error is likely. This sequence joins TRBV5-6 and TRBJ2-5, with D perhaps matching TRBD1 or TRBD2 (5 bases each). This CDR3 comprises 16 residues. Trimming removed 3 bases at V and 0 bases at J, with 15 bases between. From germline, CDR1 is SGHDT and CDR2 YYEEEE. The CDR3 DNA reads as TGTGCCAGCAGCTCGACCGGGACGGAGTACCAAGAGACCCAGTACTCC. This encodes CASSSTGTEYQETQYS.

CDR3 amino acids: CSSMASGRGTGELFF. In DNA, the CDR3 is TGCAGCTCAATGGCTAGCGGGAGAGGCACCGGGGAGCTGTTTTTT. The chain uses TRBV20-1 and TRBJ2-2; 10 nucleotides line up with TRBD2. The CDR3 covers 15 residues. Germline V gene data show CDR1 as DFQATT and CDR2 as SNEGSKA (reference sequence).

This clonotype was seen at least ten times. This chain connects TRBV12-3 or TRBV12-4 to TRBJ2-4, with 7 bases aligning to TRBD1. The J segment lost 3 bases and the V segment lost 5 bases, leaving 10 bases of the junction unmatched. The CDR3 length is 16 residues. CDR3: CASSPPGQFGKNIQYF. CDR3 sequence (DNA): TGTGCCAGCAGTCCGCCGGGACAGTTCGGCAAAAACATTCAGTACTTC.